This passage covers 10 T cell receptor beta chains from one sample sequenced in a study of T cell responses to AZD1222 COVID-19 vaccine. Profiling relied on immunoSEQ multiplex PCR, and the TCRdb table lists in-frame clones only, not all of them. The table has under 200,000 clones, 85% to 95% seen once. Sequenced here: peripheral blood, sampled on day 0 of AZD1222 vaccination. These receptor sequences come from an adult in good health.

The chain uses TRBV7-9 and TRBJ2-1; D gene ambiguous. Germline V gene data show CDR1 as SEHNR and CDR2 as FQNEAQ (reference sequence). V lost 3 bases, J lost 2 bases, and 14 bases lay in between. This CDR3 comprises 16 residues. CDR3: CASSFQARLTYNEQFF. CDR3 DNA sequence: TGTGCCAGCAGCTTCCAGGCAAGACTTACCTACAATGAGCAGTTCTTC.

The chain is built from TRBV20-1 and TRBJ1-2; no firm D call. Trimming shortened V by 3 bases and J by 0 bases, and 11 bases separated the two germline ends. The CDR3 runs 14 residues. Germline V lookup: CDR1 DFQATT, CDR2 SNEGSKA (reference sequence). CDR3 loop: CSASTTEANYGYTF. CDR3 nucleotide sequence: TGCAGTGCTAGTACAACGGAGGCTAACTATGGCTACACCTTC.

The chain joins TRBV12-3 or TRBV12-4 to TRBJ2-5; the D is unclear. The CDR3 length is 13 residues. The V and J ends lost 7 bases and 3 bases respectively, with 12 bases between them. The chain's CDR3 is CASKKQIEETQYF. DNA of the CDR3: TGTGCCAGCAAAAAACAGATAGAAGAGACCCAGTACTTC.

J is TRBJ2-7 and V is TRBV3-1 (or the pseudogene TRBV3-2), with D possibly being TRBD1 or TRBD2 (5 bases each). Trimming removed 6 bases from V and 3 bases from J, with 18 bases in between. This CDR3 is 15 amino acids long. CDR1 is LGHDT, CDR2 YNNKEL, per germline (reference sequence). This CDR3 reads CASRPGLGERYEQYF. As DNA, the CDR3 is TGTGCCAGCAGACCTGGACTGGGGGAACGCTACGAGCAGTACTTC.

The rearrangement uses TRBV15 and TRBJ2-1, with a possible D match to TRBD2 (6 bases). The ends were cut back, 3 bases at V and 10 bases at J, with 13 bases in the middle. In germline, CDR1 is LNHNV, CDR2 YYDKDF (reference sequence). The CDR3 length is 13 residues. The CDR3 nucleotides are TGTGCCACCAGCAGGGATACTAGCACGGAGCAGTTCTTC. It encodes CATSRDTSTEQFF.

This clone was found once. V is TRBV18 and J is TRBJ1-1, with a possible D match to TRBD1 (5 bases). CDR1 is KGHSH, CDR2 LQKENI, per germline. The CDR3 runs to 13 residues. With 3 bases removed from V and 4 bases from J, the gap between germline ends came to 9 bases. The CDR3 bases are TGTGCCAGCTCACCGCGGGGGGGCACTGAAGCTTTCTTT. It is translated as CASSPRGGTEAFF. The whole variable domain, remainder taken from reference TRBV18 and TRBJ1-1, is NAGVMQNPRHLVRRRGQEARLRCSPMKGHSHVYWYRQLPEEGLKFMVYLQKENIIDESGMPKERFSAEFPKEGPSILRIQQVVRGDSAAYFCASSPRGGTEAFFGQGTRLTVV.

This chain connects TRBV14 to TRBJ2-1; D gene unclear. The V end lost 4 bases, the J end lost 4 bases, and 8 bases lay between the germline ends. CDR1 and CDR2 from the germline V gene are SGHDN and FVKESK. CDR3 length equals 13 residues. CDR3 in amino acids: CASSPQLYNEQFF. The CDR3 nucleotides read TGTGCCAGCAGCCCACAGCTTTACAATGAGCAGTTCTTC.

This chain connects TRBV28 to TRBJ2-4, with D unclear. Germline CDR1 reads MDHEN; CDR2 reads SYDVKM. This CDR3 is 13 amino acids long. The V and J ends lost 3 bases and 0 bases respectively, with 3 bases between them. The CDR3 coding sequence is TGTGCCAGCAGTTTGGGAGCCAAAAACATTCAGTACTTC. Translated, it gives CASSLGAKNIQYF.

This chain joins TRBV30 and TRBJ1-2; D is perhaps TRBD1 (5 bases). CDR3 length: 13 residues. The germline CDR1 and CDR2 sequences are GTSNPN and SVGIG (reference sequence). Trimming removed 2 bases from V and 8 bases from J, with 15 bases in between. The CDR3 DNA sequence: TGTGCCTGGAGTCCGGGGGGGAGTCGAGGCTACACCTTC. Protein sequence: CAWSPGGSRGYTF.

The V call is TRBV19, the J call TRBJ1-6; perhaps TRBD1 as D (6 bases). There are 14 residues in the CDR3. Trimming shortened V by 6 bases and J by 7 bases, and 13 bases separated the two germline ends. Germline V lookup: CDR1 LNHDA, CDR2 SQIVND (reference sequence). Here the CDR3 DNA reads TGTGCCAGTAGAGGAGGCAGGGGAAATTCACCCCTCCACTTT. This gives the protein CASRGGRGNSPLHF. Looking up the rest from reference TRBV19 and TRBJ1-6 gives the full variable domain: DGGITQSPKYLFRKEGQNVTLSCEQNLNHDAMYWYRQDPGQGLRLIYYSQIVNDFQKGDIAEGYSVSREKKESFPLTVTSAQKNPTAFYLCASRGGRGNSPLHFGNGTRLTVT.